The sequence of this T cell receptor (beta chain) was determined in a study of T cell repertoires in aging, cancer and after chemotherapy. Whole-study context: About 9 million TCR reads were in the whole dataset. The study's findings and limits: In each cancer cohort, median generation probability increased across chemotherapy, suggesting thymic output rebounded. Immunological memory after chemotherapy cannot be judged from the repertoire data.

Germline-derived CDR1 and CDR2 are MNHEY and SVGAGI. V was clipped by 6 bases and J by 1 base, with 13 bases between them. The CDR3 sequence is 14 residues long. On this clonotype: Its target is not known.

TRB rearrangements spanning V, D and J were amplified using mixed TRB-A/B primers. TCRdb itself ran the multiplex PCR reads through MiXCR, one entry per CDR3 protein. The top ten hold 60% to 70% of the sample, which has 2,500 to 3,000 distinct CDR3 sequences, 50% to 70% seen once. The template was genomic DNA from peripheral blood, not RNA. The origin of this receptor is a human donor with a blood cancer. This chain joins TRBV6-5 and TRBJ2-7; possibly TRBD2 for D (7 bases). Input material: blood. This chain's CDR3 is CASRGGGPSYEQYF. The CDR3 DNA sequence: TGTGCCAGCAGGGGAGGGGGGCCTTCCTACGAGCAGTACTTC.